This TCR beta chain appears in the sequencing data of a study of cytomegalovirus exposure and HLA in healthy donors. Study summary: The roughly 120 million unique TCR beta sequences, from 150 million to 200 million T cells, were found by an earlier analysis.

PCR employed 60 Vbeta and 13 Jbeta primers. TCRdb's copy holds only in-frame clones and misses some; the assay was immunoSEQ multiplex PCR. The data show about 98,000 clones, with around 67% seen just once and around 2.3% held by the top ten. V lost 6 bases, J lost 10 bases, and 7 bases stayed unmatched. CDR3 size: 12 residues. CDR1 is MNHEY and CDR2 is SMNVEV in the germline V gene (reference sequence). The chain is built from TRBV27 and TRBJ1-1; 8 bases align to TRBD1. Sequencing used PBMCs. This clonotype was obtained from a man aged 45-65 years in good health and CMV-seronegative. CDR3 nucleotide sequence: TGTGCCAGCAGGCAGGGGGCCGGAGGAGCTTTCTTT. It translates to CASRQGAGGAFF.